The entry that follows covers one TCR beta chain sequence. Per the original methods: Cell counts per sample came from amplifying reference gene primers. Profiling relied on immunoSEQ multiplex PCR, and the TCRdb table lists in-frame clones only, not all of them. Clonal size and the V and J genes are those of that table, whereas D and trimming came from the DNA. The table records some 120,000 clones, approximately 78% of them present only once. This sample stems from a study of blood T cell repertoires in COVID-19. The V gene end was trimmed by 0 bases and the J gene end by 6 bases; junction bases not matched to a gene: 12. Germline loops: CDR1 SGHRS, CDR2 YFSETQ. The CDR3 covers 17 residues.

The chain employs TRBV5-1 and TRBJ2-3, with 8 bases lining up with TRBD2. This TCR was sampled from a man aged 65 to 85 with acute or convalescent COVID-19. The sequencing input was peripheral blood. This CDR3 is CASSLAASGLGGDTQYF. The CDR3, as DNA: TGCGCCAGCAGCTTGGCGGCTAGCGGGCTGGGTGGGGATACGCAGTATTTT.